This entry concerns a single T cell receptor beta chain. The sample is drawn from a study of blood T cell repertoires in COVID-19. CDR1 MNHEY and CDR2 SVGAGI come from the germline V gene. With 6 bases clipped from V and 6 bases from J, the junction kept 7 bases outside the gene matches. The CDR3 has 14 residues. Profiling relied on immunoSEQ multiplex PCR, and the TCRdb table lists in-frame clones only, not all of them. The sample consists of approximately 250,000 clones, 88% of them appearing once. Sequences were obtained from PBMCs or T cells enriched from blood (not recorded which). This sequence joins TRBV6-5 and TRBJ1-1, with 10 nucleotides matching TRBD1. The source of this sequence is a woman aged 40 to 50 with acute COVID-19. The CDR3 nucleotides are TGTGCCAGCAGACCGGGACAGGGGTTGGCTGAAGCTTTCTTT. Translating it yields CASRPGQGLAEAFF.